The 23 T cell receptor beta chains below were found in one sample sequenced in a study of CD8 T cells in ankylosing spondylitis. Study-level findings and limits: A motif of eight highly homologous TCR beta variants was seen as apparently characteristic of ankylosing spondylitis blood.

TCRdb reprocessed the 5' RACE reads with MiXCR, giving one entry per CDR3 protein. This repertoire shows more than 400,000 distinct CDR3 sequences, roughly 5% found once; its top ten account for 3.5%. No antigen has been identified for these receptors. The sample comprised blood, either unsorted or a sorted T cell fraction (not recorded which). Receptors were obtained from a male donor with ankylosing spondylitis.

In this sample, this clonotype turned up many times. V and J are TRBV20-1 and TRBJ2-3; the D is unclear. CDR3 length: 11 residues. Germline values: CDR1 DFQATT, CDR2 SNEGSKA (reference sequence). V lost 7 bases, J lost 4 bases, and 9 bases lay in between. The DNA for the CDR3 is TGCAGTGGCCGTTGGGCAGATACGCAGTATTTT. Protein product: CSGRWADTQYF.

This chain joins TRBV7-2 and TRBJ2-3; D is unclear. Looked up from germline, CDR1 is SGHTA and CDR2 is FQGNSA. This CDR3 spans 13 amino acids. V was clipped by 5 bases and J by 3 bases, with 9 bases between them. The CDR3 DNA reads TGTGCCAGCAGCACACACCATACAGATACGCAGTATTTT. Translated: CASSTHHTDTQYF.

At least ten counts were recorded for this clonotype. This sequence joins TRBV10-3 and TRBJ2-1; 10 bases are shared with TRBD2. Germline V gene lookup returns CDR1 ENHRY and CDR2 SYGVKD. Trimming removed 5 bases from V and 7 bases from J; junction bases left unmatched: 11. The CDR3 consists of 16 residues. This chain's CDR3 is CAISYLSGRVVNEQFF. For the CDR3, the DNA is TGTGCCATCAGTTACCTAAGCGGGAGGGTCGTAAATGAGCAGTTCTTC.

This clonotype was counted at least ten times. This chain links TRBV29-1 with TRBJ1-1, with 8 bases identical to TRBD1. J was trimmed by 7 bases and V by 6 bases; bases with no gene match: 10. CDR3 length: 13 amino acids. Germline CDR1 reads SQVTM; CDR2 reads ANQGSEA. CDR3 residues: CSVRRTGSGEAFF. As DNA, the CDR3 is TGCAGCGTGCGGCGGACAGGGAGTGGTGAAGCTTTCTTT.

This clonotype occurred many times. The CDR3 coding sequence is TGTGCCAGCAGCCAGCGGGCCTCCTACAATGAGCAGTTCTTC. Its translation: CASSQRASYNEQFF. This rearrangement joins TRBV6-2 or TRBV6-3 to TRBJ2-1; a possible D gene is TRBD2 (6 bases). V was clipped by 6 bases and J by 0 bases, with 9 bases between them. This CDR3 is 14 amino acids long. CDR1 and CDR2 (germline): MNHEY, SVGEGT.

This clonotype has just a few counts. The J gene is TRBJ2-5, the V gene TRBV5-6; a weak D match, TRBD1 (6 bases). Germline V gene lookup returns CDR1 SGHDT and CDR2 YYEEEE. Deletions cut 4 bases from V and 1 base from J, with 14 bases between. The CDR3 loop spans 15 amino acids. The CDR3 here is CASSLPGDIQETQYF. CDR3 nucleotides: TGTGCCAGCAGCCTGCCTGGGGACATCCAAGAGACCCAGTACTTC. The full variable domain, completed using reference TRBV5-6 and TRBJ2-5, is DAGVTQSPTHLIKTRGQQVTLRCSPKSGHDTVSWYQQALGQGPQFIFQYYEEEERQRGNFPDRFSGHQFPNYSSELNVNALLLGDSALYLCASSLPGDIQETQYFGPGTRLLVL.

This clonotype was counted at least ten times. The chain's CDR3 is CATRDGPNNEQFF. The CDR3 DNA reads as TGTGCCACCAGGGACGGGCCTAACAATGAGCAGTTCTTC. The chain employs TRBV24-1 and TRBJ2-1; no firm D call. The germline V and J ends were trimmed by 7 bases and 5 bases, with 11 bases remaining between them. CDR1 KGHDR and CDR2 SFDVKD come from the germline V gene. The CDR3 runs 13 residues.

The V and J genes are TRBV27 and TRBJ2-1; possibly TRBD2 for D (7 bases). This CDR3 is 14 amino acids long. V gave up 3 bases and J gave up 5 bases, with 11 bases separating them. The germline CDR1 and CDR2 sequences are MNHEY and SMNVEV (reference sequence). The CDR3 DNA reads as TGTGCCAGCAGTTTGAGGGGGGGCCACAATGAGCAGTTCTTC. Its translation: CASSLRGGHNEQFF.

Many counts were recorded for this clonotype. The V and J genes are TRBV5-6 and TRBJ1-2; 10 bases are shared with TRBD1. The V and J ends lost 4 bases and 3 bases, in that order; junction bases with no gene match: 9. Per germline, CDR1 SGHDT and CDR2 YYEEEE. The CDR3 spans 16 residues. Here the CDR3 reads CASSVIRDRGYYGYTF. In DNA, the CDR3 is TGTGCCAGCAGCGTCATCCGGGACAGGGGTTACTATGGCTACACCTTC.

In this sample, this clonotype turned up many times. The chain has TRBV7-9 and TRBJ2-2; no clear D gene. Trimming removed 3 bases at V and 5 bases at J, with 10 bases between. The germline V gene encodes CDR1 SEHNR and CDR2 FQNEAQ (reference sequence). The CDR3 has 14 amino acids. CDR3 loop: CASSFLKGTGELFF. In DNA, the CDR3 is TGTGCCAGCAGCTTTCTGAAAGGGACCGGGGAGCTGTTTTTT.

This clonotype was detected ten times or more. The chain couples TRBV6-2 or TRBV6-3 to TRBJ2-1; D is ambiguous. This CDR3 spans 13 amino acids. The germline CDR1 and CDR2 sequences are MNHEY and SVGEGT. V was clipped by 8 bases and J by 9 bases, with 17 bases between them. Here the CDR3 DNA reads TGTGCCAGCGGCGAATTGAACCTGGGTGAGCAGTTCTTC. Its protein is CASGELNLGEQFF.

The sample holds many counts of this clonotype. The J gene is TRBJ1-1, the V gene TRBV5-5, with D hard to call. Germline V lookup: CDR1 SGHKS, CDR2 YYEKEE (reference sequence). This CDR3 comprises 14 residues. The V and J ends lost 2 bases and 4 bases respectively, with 12 bases between them. The CDR3 protein is CASSLFAVLTEAFF. The DNA for the CDR3 is TGTGCCAGCAGCTTATTTGCGGTTCTCACTGAAGCTTTCTTT.

This clonotype came up many times. CDR3 DNA sequence: TGCGCCAGCAGCTTTTCAGGGTACACTGAAGCTTTCTTT. Residues: CASSFSGYTEAFF. The chain joins TRBV5-1 to TRBJ1-1, with a possible D match to TRBD1 (5 bases). Trimming left V 2 bases short and J 3 bases short, with 8 bases between. Per germline, CDR1 SGHRS and CDR2 YFSETQ. CDR3 length: 13 residues. The full variable domain, completed using reference TRBV5-1 and TRBJ1-1, is KAGVTQTPRYLIKTRGQQVTLSCSPISGHRSVSWYQQTPGQGLQFLFEYFSETQRNKGNFPGRFSGRQFSNSRSEMNVSTLELGDSALYLCASSFSGYTEAFFGQGTRLTVV.

Many counts were recorded for this clonotype. The chain combines TRBV20-1 with TRBJ2-3; D unclear. V was cut by 3 bases and J by 6 bases, with 13 bases left in between. The CDR3 runs to 13 residues. Germline assignment: CDR1 DFQATT and CDR2 SNEGSKA (reference sequence). CDR3 in DNA: TGCAGTGCTAGGGTCCCTCCTGGGGATACGCAGTATTTT. It encodes CSARVPPGDTQYF.

This clonotype was seen a few times. The rearrangement joins TRBV20-1 to TRBJ2-3; 7 nucleotides match TRBD2. Germline V CDR1 and CDR2: DFQATT, SNEGSKA (reference sequence). V shed 6 bases, J shed 10 bases, and the junction held 4 bases outside the gene matches. The CDR3 extends over 10 amino acids. The CDR3 DNA follows: TGCAGTGCAGGACTAGTTGCGCAGTATTTT. Translated: CSAGLVAQYF.

The chain joins TRBV7-9 to TRBJ2-1, with 7 bases lining up with TRBD2. CDR3 length: 13 amino acids. Germline CDR1 is SEHNR and CDR2 is FQNEAQ (reference sequence). Unmatched junction bases numbered 8, after V lost 6 bases and J lost 9 bases. The CDR3 DNA reads TGTGCCAGCAGGCCGGGACTAAGGTTTGAGCAGTTCTTC. This encodes CASRPGLRFEQFF.

The CDR3 region is CASSFGTSGEYNEQFF. As DNA, the CDR3 is TGTGCCAGCAGCTTCGGGACTAGCGGGGAATACAATGAGCAGTTCTTC. The chain links TRBV11-2 to TRBJ2-1, with 13 bases matching TRBD2. This CDR3 has 16 residues. The germline CDR1 and CDR2 sequences are SGHAT and FQNNGV. Losses at the gene ends were 3 bases for V and 4 bases for J; bases not matched to a gene: 3.

This clonotype was seen a handful of times. The rearrangement joins TRBV20-1 to TRBJ2-3; TRBD2 matches at 8 bases. V gave up 6 bases and J gave up 6 bases; unmatched junction bases: 8. This CDR3 is 13 amino acids long. From germline, CDR1 is DFQATT and CDR2 SNEGSKA (reference sequence). The CDR3 loop is CSARLGGRDTQYF. The CDR3 nucleotides are TGCAGTGCCCGACTGGGCGGGAGGGATACGCAGTATTTT.

This clonotype came up a few times. The junction departs from germline at one end; a sequencing error may be responsible. The chain joins TRBV7-9 to TRBJ2-5; perhaps TRBD2 as D (5 bases). This CDR3 has 11 residues. CDR1 SEHNR and CDR2 FQNEAQ come from the germline V gene (reference sequence). The CDR3 DNA follows: TGTGCCAGCAGCTGGGAGCGCGGCTGGGACTTC. It codes for CASSWERGWDF.

This clonotype appeared many times. This rearrangement joins TRBV7-9 to TRBJ2-1, with 8 bases that match TRBD1. The CDR3 totals 14 residues. Germline V gene lookup returns CDR1 SEHNR and CDR2 FQNEAQ (reference sequence). Unmatched junction bases numbered 1, after V lost 5 bases and J lost 1 base. CDR3 sequence (DNA): TGTGCCAGCAGCGGACAGGGATCCTACAATGAGCAGTTCTTC. It encodes CASSGQGSYNEQFF. Combining the CDR3 with reference TRBV7-9 and TRBJ2-1 gives the whole variable domain DTGVSQNPRHKITKRGQNVTFRCDPISEHNRLYWYRQTLGQGPEFLTYFQNEAQLEKSRLLSDRFSAERPKGSFSTLEIQRTEQGDSAMYLCASSGQGSYNEQFFGPGTRLTVL.

This clonotype was found many times. One end of the junction varies from germline; a read error may be responsible. The chain is built from TRBV15 and TRBJ2-1; D may be TRBD2 (5 bases). Germline CDR1 is LNHNV and CDR2 is YYDKDF (reference sequence). The CDR3 runs to 16 residues. The CDR3: CATRREEGLTTNEQFF. DNA for the CDR3: TGTGCCACCAGGAGAGAAGAGGGTTTGACCACCAATGAGCAGTTCTTC. Together with reference TRBV15 and TRBJ2-1, the CDR3 gives the full variable domain: DAMVIQNPRYQVTQFGKPVTLSCSQTLNHNVMYWYQQKSSQAPKLLFHYYDKDFNNEADTPDNFQSRRPNTSFCFLDIRSPGLGDTAMYLCATRREEGLTTNEQFFGPGTRLTVL.

This clonotype was detected many times. One end of the junction varies from germline; a read error may be responsible. The rearrangement uses TRBV20-1 and TRBJ2-7; perhaps TRBD2 as D (6 bases). The CDR3 totals 12 residues. CDR1 is DFQATT and CDR2 is SNEGSKA in the germline V gene (reference sequence). DNA of the CDR3: TGCAGTGCCCTCCCCGGGAGTTTACGGGGGAACTTC. It yields the protein CSALPGSLRGNF.

This chain joins TRBV28 and TRBJ2-5, with D maybe TRBD2 (6 bases). CDR1 MDHEN and CDR2 SYDVKM come from the germline V gene. Between the trimmed V and J ends, which lost 10 bases and 4 bases, there was a span of 22 bases. This CDR3 has 15 amino acids. DNA of the CDR3: TGTGCCAAGCAGTCCAAGGAGGGGCAGCGAGAGACCCAGTACTTC. Its translation: CAKQSKEGQRETQYF. Looking up the rest from reference TRBV28 and TRBJ2-5 gives the full variable domain: DVKVTQSSRYLVKRTGEKVFLECVQDMDHENMFWYRQDPGLGLRLIYFSYDVKMKEKGDIPEGYSVSREKKERFSLILESASTNQTSMYLCAKQSKEGQRETQYFGPGTRLLVL.